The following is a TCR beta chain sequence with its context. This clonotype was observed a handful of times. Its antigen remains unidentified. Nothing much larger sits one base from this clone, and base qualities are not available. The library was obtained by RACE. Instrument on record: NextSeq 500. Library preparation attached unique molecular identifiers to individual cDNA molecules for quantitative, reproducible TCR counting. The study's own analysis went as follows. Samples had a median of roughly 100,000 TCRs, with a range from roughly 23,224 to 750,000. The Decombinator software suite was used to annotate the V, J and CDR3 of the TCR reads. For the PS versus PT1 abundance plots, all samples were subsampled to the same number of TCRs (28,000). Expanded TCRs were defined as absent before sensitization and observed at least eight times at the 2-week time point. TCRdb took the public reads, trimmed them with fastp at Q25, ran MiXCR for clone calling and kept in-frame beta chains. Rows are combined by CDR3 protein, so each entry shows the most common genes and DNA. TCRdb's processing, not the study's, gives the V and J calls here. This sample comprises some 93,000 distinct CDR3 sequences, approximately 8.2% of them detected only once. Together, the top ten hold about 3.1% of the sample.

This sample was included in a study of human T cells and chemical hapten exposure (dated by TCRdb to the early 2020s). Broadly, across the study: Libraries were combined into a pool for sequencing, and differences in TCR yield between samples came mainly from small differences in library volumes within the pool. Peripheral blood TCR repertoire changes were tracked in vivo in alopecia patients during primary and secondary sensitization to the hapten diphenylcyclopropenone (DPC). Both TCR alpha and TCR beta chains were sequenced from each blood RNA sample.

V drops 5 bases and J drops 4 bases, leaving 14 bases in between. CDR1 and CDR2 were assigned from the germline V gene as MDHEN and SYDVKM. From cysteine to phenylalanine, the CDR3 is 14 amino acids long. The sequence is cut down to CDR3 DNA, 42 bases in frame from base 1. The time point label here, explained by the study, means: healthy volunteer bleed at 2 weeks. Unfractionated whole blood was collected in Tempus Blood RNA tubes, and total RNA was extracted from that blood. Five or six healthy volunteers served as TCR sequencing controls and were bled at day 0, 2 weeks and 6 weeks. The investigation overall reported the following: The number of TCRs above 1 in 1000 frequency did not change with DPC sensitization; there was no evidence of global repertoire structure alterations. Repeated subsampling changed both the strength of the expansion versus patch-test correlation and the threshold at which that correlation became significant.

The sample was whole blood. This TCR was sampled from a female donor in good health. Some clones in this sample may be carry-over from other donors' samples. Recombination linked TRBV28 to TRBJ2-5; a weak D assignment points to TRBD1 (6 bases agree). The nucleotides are TGTGCCAGCAGTAATCAGGGGTCCCGAGAGACCCAGTACTTC. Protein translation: CASSNQGSRETQYF.